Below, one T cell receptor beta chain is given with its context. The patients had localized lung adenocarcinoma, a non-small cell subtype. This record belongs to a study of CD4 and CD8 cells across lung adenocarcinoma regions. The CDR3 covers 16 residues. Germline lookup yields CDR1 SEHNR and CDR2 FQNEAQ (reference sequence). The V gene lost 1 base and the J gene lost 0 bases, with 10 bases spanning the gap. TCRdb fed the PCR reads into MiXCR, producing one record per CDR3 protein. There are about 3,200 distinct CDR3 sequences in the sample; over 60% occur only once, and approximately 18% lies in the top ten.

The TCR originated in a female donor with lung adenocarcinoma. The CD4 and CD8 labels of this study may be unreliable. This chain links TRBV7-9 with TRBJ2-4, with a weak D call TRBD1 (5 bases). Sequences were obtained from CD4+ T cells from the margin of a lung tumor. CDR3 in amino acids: CASSLGAGLAKNIQYF. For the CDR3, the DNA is TGTGCCAGCAGCTTAGGAGCAGGGCTAGCCAAAAACATTCAGTACTTC.